This TCR beta chain emerged from a study of blood T cell repertoires in COVID-19 (dated by TCRdb to about 2020). For context, the study as a whole: Collaborator samples came from the United States, Italy and Spain and covered acute and convalescent phases of COVID-19. Where available, HLA class I and class II types were obtained from metadata supplied by the sample provider rather than from assay-based typing. The prospective study material was composed of cDNA or gDNA derived from T cells, B-cell-depleted T cells, or PBMCs. Deeply sampled blood TCRbeta repertoires from subjects exposed to, actively infected with, or recovered from COVID-19 were included in the dataset. A de-identified subject ID, COVID-19 status, age in years and sex were almost always included in the sample metadata. Samples came from the ongoing ImmuneRACE study (first 160 participants) plus 1,254 subjects from 6 global collaborators. The repertoires were released in a freely available public database intended as a resource for research on the immune response to SARS-CoV-2.

What the study reported, not specific to this receptor: The quantity of clinical and demographic metadata differed by source and by participant and was supplied without curation.

Whole blood was collected in K2EDTA tubes by collaborating institutions according to the institutions' own protocols. Collaborator samples were shipped for TCRbeta analysis as frozen whole blood, isolated PBMCs, or DNA extracted from either sample type. With respect to this clone: This clone's antigen is unknown. Base qualities are not at hand, and no much larger clone is one base apart.

TCRbeta CDR3 regions were amplified from genomic DNA using the immunoSEQ Assay, a bias-controlled multiplex PCR. The authors processed their data as follows. Within the assay, amplification of reference gene primers was used to estimate how many nucleated cells each sample contained. Sequence reads were collapsed and filtered to measure the absolute abundance of every unique TCRbeta CDR3 rearrangement. For each sample, productive Simpson clonality was calculated by taking the square root of Simpson's diversity index across productive rearrangements. The immuneACCESS repertoire file appears here via TCRdb, limited to in-frame rearrangements. These files lack a portion of the clones; in checked studies, under half of the deficit traces to unresolved V genes, and the cause of the others is not known. That table is the source of V, J and clone size, and D and trimming were worked out from the DNA. The sample table contains about 61,000 clones; only one count was recorded for about nine tenths of them. The top ten hold about a fifth of the sample.

CDR1 is given as MNHEY and CDR2 as SMNVEV, both from the germline V gene (reference sequence). The CDR3 starts with the cysteine, ends with the phenylalanine, and has 13 residues. CDR3 DNA is the only sequence kept; it has 39 bases, read in frame from the first base. Between the V and J ends, shortened by 1 base and 3 bases respectively, the junction contains 4 bases. The TCR was taken from a woman in her forties or fifties with active or convalescent COVID-19. The sample was peripheral blood. The sequence is built from TRBV27 and TRBJ2-1, with an unclear D gene assignment. CDR3 loop: CASSLFVYNEQFF. The sequenced DNA is TGTGCCAGCAGTTTATTCGTCTACAATGAGCAGTTCTTC.